One T cell receptor (beta chain) is described in this entry. Its target is unknown. From germline, CDR1 is SNHLY and CDR2 FYNNEI. V was clipped by 6 bases and J by 5 bases, with 13 bases between them. There are 13 residues in the CDR3. The data originate from a study of cytomegalovirus exposure and HLA in healthy donors. Use of 60 Vbeta and 13 Jbeta primers characterized the PCR. The authors' processing: As a later analysis found, there were 80 million to 90 million unique TCR beta chains, of which some 9.9 million were shared. Profiled with immunoSEQ multiplex PCR; TCRdb holds only in-frame clones, not every one. V and J calls plus clone size are reproduced from that table; the DNA served to infer D and trimming. The data show 100,000 to 150,000 clones, approximately 80% seen once. General observations from the study: There were around 160 TCR beta chains listed as cytomegalovirus-associated. Per a prior analysis, the majority of TCR beta V segments were productive roughly 87% or roughly 30% of the time.

The chain links TRBV2 to TRBJ2-5; D not certain. Sequencing was performed on PBMCs. The source is a man aged 35 to 55 in good health and CMV-seronegative. The CDR3 reads CASRTNQAETQYF. CDR3 in DNA: TGTGCCAGCAGAACGAACCAGGCGGAGACCCAGTACTTC.